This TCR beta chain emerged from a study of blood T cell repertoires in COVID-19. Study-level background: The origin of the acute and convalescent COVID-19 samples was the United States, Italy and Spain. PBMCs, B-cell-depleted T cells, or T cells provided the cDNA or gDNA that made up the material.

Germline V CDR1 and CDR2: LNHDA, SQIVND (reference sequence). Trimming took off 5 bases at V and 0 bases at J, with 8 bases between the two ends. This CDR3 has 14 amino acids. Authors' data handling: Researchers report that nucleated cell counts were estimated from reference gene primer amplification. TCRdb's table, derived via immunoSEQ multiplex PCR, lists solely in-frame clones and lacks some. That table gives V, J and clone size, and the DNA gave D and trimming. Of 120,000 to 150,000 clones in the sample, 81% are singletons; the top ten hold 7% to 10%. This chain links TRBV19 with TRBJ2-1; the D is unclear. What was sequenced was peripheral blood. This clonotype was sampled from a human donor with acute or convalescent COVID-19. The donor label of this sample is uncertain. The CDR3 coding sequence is TGTGCCAGTAGTCATAGCCACTCCTACAATGAGCAGTTCTTC. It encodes CASSHSHSYNEQFF.